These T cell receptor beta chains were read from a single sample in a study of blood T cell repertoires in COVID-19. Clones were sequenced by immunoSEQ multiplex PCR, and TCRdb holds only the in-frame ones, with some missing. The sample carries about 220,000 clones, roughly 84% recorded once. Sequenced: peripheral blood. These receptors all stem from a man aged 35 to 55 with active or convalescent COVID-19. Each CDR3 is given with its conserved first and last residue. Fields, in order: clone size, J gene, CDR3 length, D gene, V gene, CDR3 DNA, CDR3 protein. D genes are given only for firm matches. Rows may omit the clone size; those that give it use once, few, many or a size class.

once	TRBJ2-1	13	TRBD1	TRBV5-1	TGCGCCAGCAGCAAGACAGGGGAGGTTGAGCAGTTCTTC	CASSKTGEVEQFF
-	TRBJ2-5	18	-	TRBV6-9	TGTGCCAGCTTTTGCCACGGGGGGCCCCACGTCTACCAAGAGACCCAGTACTTC	CASFCHGGPHVYQETQYF
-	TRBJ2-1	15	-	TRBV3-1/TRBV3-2	TGTGCCAGCAGCTATCCGCAAACAGGAAACAATGAGCAGTTCTTC	CASSYPQTGNNEQFF
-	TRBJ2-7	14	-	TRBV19	TGTGCCAGTAGTATACGACCGGGACTTAGCGAGCAGTACTTC	CASSIRPGLSEQYF
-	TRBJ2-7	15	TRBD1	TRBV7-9	TGTGCCAGCAGTAGGACCGGGACAGACTCTTACGAGCAGTACTTC	CASSRTGTDSYEQYF
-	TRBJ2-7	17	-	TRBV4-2	TGTGCCAGCAGCCAAGGAATCGGGACATCGTCCACCTACGAGCAGTACTTC	CASSQGIGTSSTYEQYF
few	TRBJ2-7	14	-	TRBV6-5	TGTGCCAGCAGGGAGGGCAGCGCGAGGGTGGAGCAGTACTTC	CASREGSARVEQYF
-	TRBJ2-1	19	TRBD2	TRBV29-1	TGCAGCGTTGAAGATAGGAACCCGCCTAGAGGCGGGAGGGCCAGTGAGCAGTTCTTC	CSVEDRNPPRGGRASEQFF
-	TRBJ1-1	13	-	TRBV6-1	TGTGCCAGCAGTGAATACGGGAACAGTGAAGCTTTCTTT	CASSEYGNSEAFF
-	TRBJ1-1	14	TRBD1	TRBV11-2	TGTGCCAGCAGCTCCACAGGGGTCTACACTGAAGCTTTCTTT	CASSSTGVYTEAFF
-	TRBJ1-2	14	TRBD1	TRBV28	TGTGCCAGCAGTCCGACCCGGGACAGGCAGGGCTACACCTTC	CASSPTRDRQGYTF
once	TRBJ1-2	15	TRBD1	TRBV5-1	TGCGCCAGCAGCCTGGCCCGGACAGGGACCTATGGCTACACCTTC	CASSLARTGTYGYTF